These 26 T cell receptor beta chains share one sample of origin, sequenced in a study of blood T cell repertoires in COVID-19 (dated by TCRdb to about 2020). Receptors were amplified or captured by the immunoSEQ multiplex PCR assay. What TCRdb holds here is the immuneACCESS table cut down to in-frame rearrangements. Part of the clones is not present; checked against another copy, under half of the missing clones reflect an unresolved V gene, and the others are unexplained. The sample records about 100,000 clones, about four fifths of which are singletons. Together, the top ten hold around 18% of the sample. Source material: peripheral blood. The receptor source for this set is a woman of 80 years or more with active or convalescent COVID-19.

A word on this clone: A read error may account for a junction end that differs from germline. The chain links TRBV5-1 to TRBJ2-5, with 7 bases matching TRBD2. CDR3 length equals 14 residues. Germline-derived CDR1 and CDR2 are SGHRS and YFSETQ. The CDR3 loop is CASSLGGVKETQYF. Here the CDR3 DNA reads TGTGCCAGCAGCTTGGGGGGGGTCAAAGAGACCCAGTACTTC.

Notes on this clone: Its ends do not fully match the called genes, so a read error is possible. The CDR3 bases are TGTGCCAGCAGCGCTGGGGCAGGGGGAAATGAAAAACTGTTTTTT. It codes for CASSAGAGGNEKLFF. The chain is built from TRBV5-1 and TRBJ1-4, with 7 positions matching TRBD1. The CDR3 is 15 residues long. Germline V gives CDR1 SGHRS, CDR2 YFSETQ.

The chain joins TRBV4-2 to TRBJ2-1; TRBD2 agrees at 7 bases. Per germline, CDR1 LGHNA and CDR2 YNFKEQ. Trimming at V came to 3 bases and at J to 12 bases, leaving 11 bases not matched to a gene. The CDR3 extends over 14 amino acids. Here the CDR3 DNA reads TGTGCCAGCAGCCAGACTAGCATCACCCTTGGGCAGTTCTTC. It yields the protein CASSQTSITLGQFF.

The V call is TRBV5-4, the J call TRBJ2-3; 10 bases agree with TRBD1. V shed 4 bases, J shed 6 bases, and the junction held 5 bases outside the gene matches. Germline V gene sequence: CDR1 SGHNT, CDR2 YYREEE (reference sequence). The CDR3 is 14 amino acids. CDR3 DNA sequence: TGTGCCAGCAGCACGGGACAGGGGATGGATACGCAGTATTTT. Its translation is CASSTGQGMDTQYF.

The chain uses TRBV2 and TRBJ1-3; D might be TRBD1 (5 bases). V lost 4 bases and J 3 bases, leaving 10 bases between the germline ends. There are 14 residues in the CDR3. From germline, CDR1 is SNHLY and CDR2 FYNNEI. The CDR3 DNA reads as TGTGCCAGCAGTGCGCAGGGAGGTGGAAACACCATATATTTT. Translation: CASSAQGGGNTIYF.

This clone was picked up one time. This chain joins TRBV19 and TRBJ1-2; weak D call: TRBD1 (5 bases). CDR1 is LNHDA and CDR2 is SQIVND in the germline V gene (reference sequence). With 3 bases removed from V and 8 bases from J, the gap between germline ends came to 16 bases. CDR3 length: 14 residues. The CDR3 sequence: CASSMVIPQAGYTF. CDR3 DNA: TGTGCCAGTAGTATGGTGATCCCACAGGCCGGCTACACCTTC.

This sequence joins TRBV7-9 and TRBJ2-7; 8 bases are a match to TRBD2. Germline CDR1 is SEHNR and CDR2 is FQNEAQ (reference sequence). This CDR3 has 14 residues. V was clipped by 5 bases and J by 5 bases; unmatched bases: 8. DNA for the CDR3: TGTGCCAGCAGCCAGTCGGGGGGGCGTAACGAGCAGTACTTC. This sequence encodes CASSQSGGRNEQYF.

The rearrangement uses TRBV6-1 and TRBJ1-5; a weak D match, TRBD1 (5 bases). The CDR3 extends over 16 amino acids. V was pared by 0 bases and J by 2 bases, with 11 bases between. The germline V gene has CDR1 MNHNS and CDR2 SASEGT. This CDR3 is CASSEAQGWGNQPQHF. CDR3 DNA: TGTGCCAGCAGTGAAGCCCAGGGCTGGGGCAATCAGCCCCAGCATTTT.

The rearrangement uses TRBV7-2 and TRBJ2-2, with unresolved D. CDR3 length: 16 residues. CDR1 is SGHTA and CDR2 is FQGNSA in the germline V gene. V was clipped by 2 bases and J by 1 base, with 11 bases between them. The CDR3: CASSLQNPGNTGELFF. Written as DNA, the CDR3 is TGTGCCAGCAGCTTACAAAACCCCGGGAACACCGGGGAGCTGTTTTTT.

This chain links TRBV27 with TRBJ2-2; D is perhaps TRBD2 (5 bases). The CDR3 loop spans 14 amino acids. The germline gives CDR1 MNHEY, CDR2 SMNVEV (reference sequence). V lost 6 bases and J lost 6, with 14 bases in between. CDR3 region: CASRPGTVAGELFF. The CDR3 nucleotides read TGTGCCAGCAGACCGGGAACAGTTGCCGGGGAGCTGTTTTTT.

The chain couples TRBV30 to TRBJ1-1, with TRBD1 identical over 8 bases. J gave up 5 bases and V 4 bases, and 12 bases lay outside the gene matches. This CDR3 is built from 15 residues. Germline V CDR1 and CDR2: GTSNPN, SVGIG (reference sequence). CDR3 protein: CAWTPWGRGPTEAFF. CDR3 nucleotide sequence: TGTGCCTGGACCCCCTGGGGCAGGGGGCCAACTGAAGCTTTCTTT.

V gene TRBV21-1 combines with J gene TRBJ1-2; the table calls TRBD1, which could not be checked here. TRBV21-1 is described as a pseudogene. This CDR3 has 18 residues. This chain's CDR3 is CASSNGSGRGDRGGGYTF. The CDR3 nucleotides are TGTGCCAGCAGCAACGGAAGCGGTAGAGGGGACAGGGGAGGCGGCTACACCTTC.

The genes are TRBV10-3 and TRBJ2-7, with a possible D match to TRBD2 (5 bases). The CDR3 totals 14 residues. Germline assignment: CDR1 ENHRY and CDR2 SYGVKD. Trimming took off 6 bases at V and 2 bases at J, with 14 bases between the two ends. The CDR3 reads CAIRSTRAPYEQYF. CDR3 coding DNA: TGTGCCATCAGGAGCACTAGGGCCCCCTACGAGCAGTACTTC.

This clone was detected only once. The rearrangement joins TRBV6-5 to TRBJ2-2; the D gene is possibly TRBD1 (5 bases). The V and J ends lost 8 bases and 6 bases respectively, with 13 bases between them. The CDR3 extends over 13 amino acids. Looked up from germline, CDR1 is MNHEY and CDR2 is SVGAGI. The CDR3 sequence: CASYRTQPGELFF. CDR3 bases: TGTGCCAGCTATAGGACACAGCCCGGGGAGCTGTTTTTT.

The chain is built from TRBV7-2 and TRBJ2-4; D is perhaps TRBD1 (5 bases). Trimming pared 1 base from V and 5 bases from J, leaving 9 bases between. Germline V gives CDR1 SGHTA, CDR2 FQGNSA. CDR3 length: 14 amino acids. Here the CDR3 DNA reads TGTGCCAGCAGCTTAGGGCCAGGGCAAAACATTCAGTACTTC. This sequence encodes CASSLGPGQNIQYF.

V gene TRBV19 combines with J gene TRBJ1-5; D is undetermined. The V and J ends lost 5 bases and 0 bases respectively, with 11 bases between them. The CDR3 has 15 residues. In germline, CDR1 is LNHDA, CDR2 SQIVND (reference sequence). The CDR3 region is CASSRLEYSNQPQHF. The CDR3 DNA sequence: TGTGCCAGTAGTCGGTTGGAGTATAGCAATCAGCCCCAGCATTTT.

Here the CDR3 reads CASSIPRKGNNEQFF. CDR3 in DNA: TGTGCCAGTAGTATCCCCCGGAAGGGGAACAATGAGCAGTTCTTC. The J gene is TRBJ2-1, the V gene TRBV19; D is perhaps TRBD1 (5 bases). In germline, CDR1 is LNHDA, CDR2 SQIVND (reference sequence). The CDR3 is 15 residues long. V lost 3 bases and J 5 bases, leaving 14 bases between the germline ends.

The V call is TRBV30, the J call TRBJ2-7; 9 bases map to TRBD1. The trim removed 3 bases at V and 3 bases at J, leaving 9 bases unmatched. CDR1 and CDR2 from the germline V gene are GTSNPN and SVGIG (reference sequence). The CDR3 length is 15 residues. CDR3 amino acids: CAWSAGQGQIYEQYF. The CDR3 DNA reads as TGTGCCTGGAGCGCGGGACAGGGCCAAATCTACGAGCAGTACTTC.

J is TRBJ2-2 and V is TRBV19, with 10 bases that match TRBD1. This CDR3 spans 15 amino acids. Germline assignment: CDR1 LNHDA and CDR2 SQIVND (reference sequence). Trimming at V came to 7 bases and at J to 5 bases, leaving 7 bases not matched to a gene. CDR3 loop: CASIGDRGSTGELFF. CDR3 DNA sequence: TGTGCCAGTATCGGGGACAGGGGTTCTACCGGGGAGCTGTTTTTT.

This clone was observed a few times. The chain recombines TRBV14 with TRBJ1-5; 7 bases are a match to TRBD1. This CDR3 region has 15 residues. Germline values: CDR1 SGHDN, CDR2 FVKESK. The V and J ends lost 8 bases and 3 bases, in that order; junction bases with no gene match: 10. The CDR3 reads CASGPTQGDNQPQHF. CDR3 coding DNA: TGTGCCAGCGGGCCCACCCAGGGGGACAATCAGCCCCAGCATTTT.

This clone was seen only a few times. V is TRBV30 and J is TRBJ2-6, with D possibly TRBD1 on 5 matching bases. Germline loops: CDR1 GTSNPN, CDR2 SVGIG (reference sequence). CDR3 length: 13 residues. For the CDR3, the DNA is TGTAGCTTTGGGGCGCCTGGGGCCAACGTCCTGACTTTC. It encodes CSFGAPGANVLTF.

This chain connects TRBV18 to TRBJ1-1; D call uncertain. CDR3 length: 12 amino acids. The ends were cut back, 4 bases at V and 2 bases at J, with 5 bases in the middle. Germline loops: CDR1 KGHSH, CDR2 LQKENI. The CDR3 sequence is CASSQANTEAFF. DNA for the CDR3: TGTGCCAGCTCACAAGCCAACACTGAAGCTTTCTTT.

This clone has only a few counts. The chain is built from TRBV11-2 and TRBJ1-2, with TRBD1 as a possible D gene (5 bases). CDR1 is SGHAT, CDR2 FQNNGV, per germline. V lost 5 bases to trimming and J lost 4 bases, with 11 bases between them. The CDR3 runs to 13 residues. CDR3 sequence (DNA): TGTGCCAGCAGCGAGGGACTTTTCTATGGCTACACCTTC. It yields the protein CASSEGLFYGYTF. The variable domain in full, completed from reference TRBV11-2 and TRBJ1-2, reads EAGVAQSPRYKIIEKRQSVAFWCNPISGHATLYWYQQILGQGPKLLIQFQNNGVVDDSQLPKDRFSAERLKGVDSTLKIQPAKLEDSAVYLCASSEGLFYGYTFGSGTRLTVV.

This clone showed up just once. The chain's CDR3 is CASSLDVRELETQYF. The CDR3 bases are TGTGCCAGCAGCTTGGATGTGCGGGAGCTGGAGACCCAGTACTTC. The V call is TRBV5-4, the J call TRBJ2-5, with 7 bases lining up with TRBD2. The CDR3 spans 15 residues. Looked up from germline, CDR1 is SGHNT and CDR2 is YYREEE (reference sequence). V shed 0 bases and J 5 bases; nucleotides not matched to a gene: 7.

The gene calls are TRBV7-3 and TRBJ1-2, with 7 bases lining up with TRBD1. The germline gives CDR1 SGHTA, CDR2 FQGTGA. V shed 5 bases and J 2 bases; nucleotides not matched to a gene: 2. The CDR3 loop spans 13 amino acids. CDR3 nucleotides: TGTGCCAGCAGCCCGGGACAGAACTATGGCTACACCTTC. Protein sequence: CASSPGQNYGYTF. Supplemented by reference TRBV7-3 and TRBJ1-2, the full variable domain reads GAGVSQTPSNKVTEKGKYVELRCDPISGHTALYWYRQSLGQGPEFLIYFQGTGAADDSGLPNDRFFAVRPEGSVSTLKIQRTERGDSAVYLCASSPGQNYGYTFGSGTRLTVV.

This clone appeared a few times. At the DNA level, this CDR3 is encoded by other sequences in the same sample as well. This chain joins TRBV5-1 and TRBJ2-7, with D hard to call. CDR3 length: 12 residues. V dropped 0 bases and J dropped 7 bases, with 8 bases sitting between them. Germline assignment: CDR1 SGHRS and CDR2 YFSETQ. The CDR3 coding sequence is TGCGCCAGCAGCTTGGTGGCTGGTGAGCAGTACTTC. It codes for CASSLVAGEQYF.